This entry lists 32 T cell receptor beta chains sequenced from one sample in a study of CD8 T cells in ankylosing spondylitis (dated by TCRdb to the late 2010s). Library prep was done by 5' RACE. The sample was run on an Illumina HiSeq 2500. TCRdb ran its own pipeline on the public reads, namely fastp trimming at Q25 and MiXCR clone calling, and kept in-frame beta chains. Each entry is one CDR3 protein sequence, shown with its most common DNA and genes. The sample table records fewer than 250,000 distinct CDR3 sequences; roughly a tenth of these occur just once. About 2.5% of the sample belongs to the ten largest clones. Sequencing was carried out using blood, either unsorted or a sorted T cell fraction (not recorded which). Receptors were obtained from a male donor with ankylosing spondylitis or in good health (not recorded which).

Ten or more counts support this clonotype. The chain employs TRBV5-5 and TRBJ2-1, with TRBD2 matching 7 bases. The CDR3 covers 15 residues. The V gene end was trimmed by 4 bases and the J gene end by 6 bases; junction bases not matched to a gene: 10. The germline V gene has CDR1 SGHKS and CDR2 YYEKEE (reference sequence). The CDR3 DNA reads as TGTGCCAGCAGCGGAACCTCGACTAGCTTCAATGAGCAGTTCTTC. Residues: CASSGTSTSFNEQFF. Combining the CDR3 with reference TRBV5-5 and TRBJ2-1 gives the whole variable domain DAGVTQSPTHLIKTRGQQVTLRCSPISGHKSVSWYQQVLGQGPQFIFQYYEKEERGRGNFPDRFSARQFPNYSSELNVNALLLGDSALYLCASSGTSTSFNEQFFGPGTRLTVL.

Only a few counts were recorded for this clonotype. V and J are TRBV2 and TRBJ1-5, with a weak D call TRBD1 (5 bases). The CDR3 runs 17 residues. Trimming left V 3 bases short and J 0 bases short, with 15 bases between. CDR1 is SNHLY, CDR2 FYNNEI, per germline. CDR3 protein: CASSETQARVSNQPQHF. Here the CDR3 DNA reads TGTGCCAGCAGTGAGACACAGGCTAGGGTTAGCAATCAGCCCCAGCATTTT.

This clonotype was found many times. J is TRBJ2-1 and V is TRBV5-1; D might be TRBD2 (5 bases). The germline V and J ends were trimmed by 0 bases and 4 bases, with 11 bases remaining between them. The CDR3 loop spans 15 amino acids. Per the germline V gene, CDR1 is SGHRS and CDR2 is YFSETQ. In DNA, the CDR3 is TGCGCCAGCAGCTTGGCCCTAGCAGGATACAATGAGCAGTTCTTC. Translated, it gives CASSLALAGYNEQFF.

This clonotype showed up many times. This chain uses TRBV5-1 with TRBJ2-5; TRBD2 agrees at 15 bases. Germline V gene lookup returns CDR1 SGHRS and CDR2 YFSETQ. This CDR3 contains 19 residues. With 4 bases clipped from V and 4 bases from J, the junction kept 14 bases outside the gene matches. CDR3 DNA: TGCGCCAGCAGCCGTTATCGGACTAGCGGGGGGGTTACACCAGAGACCCAGTACTTC. This sequence encodes CASSRYRTSGGVTPETQYF.

The CDR3 region has the DNA TGTGCCAGCACTCTAGCGGGAGGCACGCAAGAGACCCAGTACTTC. It translates to CASTLAGGTQETQYF. V usage is TRBV2 and J usage is TRBJ2-5, with TRBD2 identical over 11 bases. With 7 bases clipped from V and 2 bases from J, the junction kept 6 bases outside the gene matches. The CDR3 extends over 15 amino acids. Per the germline V gene, CDR1 is SNHLY and CDR2 is FYNNEI.

This chain joins TRBV4-2 and TRBJ1-4; D perhaps matches TRBD1 (5 bases). The CDR3 is made up of 19 amino acids. CDR1 LGHNA and CDR2 YNFKEQ come from the germline V gene. V was cut by 6 bases and J by 0 bases, with 23 bases left in between. The CDR3, as DNA: TGTGCCAGCAGTCCCTCGGGGGGTAGAAGCCTTGCAACTAATGAAAAACTGTTTTTT. It is translated as CASSPSGGRSLATNEKLFF.

This clonotype has a count of ten or more. The V and J genes are TRBV20-1 and TRBJ2-3; no firm D call. V shed 1 base and J shed 6 bases, with 5 bases lying between them. The CDR3 sequence is 11 residues long. Germline-derived CDR1 and CDR2 are DFQATT and SNEGSKA (reference sequence). The CDR3 coding sequence is TGCAGTGCTAGAGCAGTGGATACGCAGTATTTT. It yields the protein CSARAVDTQYF.

In this sample, this clonotype turned up many times. This chain connects TRBV29-1 to TRBJ1-1; D gene uncertain. V lost 4 bases to trimming and J lost 1 base, with 10 bases between them. Germline values: CDR1 SQVTM, CDR2 ANQGSEA. This CDR3 has 13 residues. CDR3 DNA: TGCAGCGTTGGGCTCGTCGAGAACACTGAAGCTTTCTTT. It yields the protein CSVGLVENTEAFF.

This chain uses TRBV7-2 with TRBJ2-4, with 11 bases aligning to TRBD2. The V gene's germline CDR1 is SGHTA and CDR2 FQGNSA. There are 16 residues in the CDR3. The V and J ends lost 5 bases and 5 bases, in that order; junction bases with no gene match: 8. The CDR3 bases are TGTGCCAGCAGCCCGGGACTAGCGGCTTGGGAAAACATTCAGTACTTC. This translates into CASSPGLAAWENIQYF.

This clonotype came up a few times. V is TRBV5-4 and J is TRBJ2-5; TRBD2 matches 9 bases. From germline, CDR1 is SGHNT and CDR2 YYREEE (reference sequence). The V gene end was trimmed by 3 bases and the J gene end by 1 base; junction bases not matched to a gene: 4. The CDR3 spans 15 residues. The CDR3 DNA reads as TGTGCCAGCAGCTACGGACTAGCGTCCCAAGAGACCCAGTACTTC. Its translation is CASSYGLASQETQYF.

This clonotype occurred a few times. The chain's CDR3 is CASSLGSGRGNEQFF. In nucleotides, the CDR3 is TGTGCCAGCAGCTTGGGAAGCGGGAGGGGAAATGAGCAGTTCTTC. V is TRBV5-4 and J is TRBJ2-1; 10 positions match TRBD2. The CDR3 runs 15 residues. V lost 0 bases and J lost 7; bases outside the gene matches: 4. Germline V gene lookup returns CDR1 SGHNT and CDR2 YYREEE (reference sequence).

This clonotype was seen only a few times. The V call is TRBV29-1, the J call TRBJ1-2, with no clear D. The CDR3 sequence is 11 residues long. The germline V gene has CDR1 SQVTM and CDR2 ANQGSEA. Trimming removed 4 bases at V and 3 bases at J, with 6 bases between. CDR3 amino acids: CSVGGYYGYTF. CDR3 bases: TGCAGCGTTGGCGGTTACTATGGCTACACCTTC.

This clonotype was seen repeatedly, ten times or more. The rearrangement uses TRBV20-1 and TRBJ2-1; a weak D match, TRBD2 (6 bases). The CDR3 covers 13 residues. Germline CDR1 reads DFQATT; CDR2 reads SNEGSKA (reference sequence). With 3 bases removed from V and 4 bases from J, the gap between germline ends came to 10 bases. The CDR3 loop is CSASVAGYNEQFF. The CDR3 bases are TGCAGTGCTAGCGTGGCGGGATACAATGAGCAGTTCTTC.

This clonotype was seen repeatedly, ten times or more. V gene TRBV20-1 combines with J gene TRBJ1-2; 7 bases agree with TRBD1. V lost 6 bases and J lost 4; bases outside the gene matches: 5. The CDR3 is made up of 12 amino acids. Germline V lookup: CDR1 DFQATT, CDR2 SNEGSKA (reference sequence). CDR3 sequence: CSARQGTYGYTF. CDR3 nucleotide sequence: TGCAGTGCGAGACAGGGAACCTATGGCTACACCTTC.

This sequence joins TRBV7-2 and TRBJ1-2; 7 bases align to TRBD1. CDR1 SGHTA and CDR2 FQGNSA come from the germline V gene. CDR3 length: 15 amino acids. With V trimmed by 0 bases and J by 3 bases, 4 bases remained unmatched. The CDR3 is CASSLAPGGDYGYTF. The DNA for the CDR3 is TGTGCCAGCAGCTTAGCCCCAGGGGGGGACTATGGCTACACCTTC. Full variable domain (outside the CDR3, taken from reference TRBV7-2 and TRBJ1-2): GAGVSQSPSNKVTEKGKDVELRCDPISGHTALYWYRQSLGQGLEFLIYFQGNSAPDKSGLPSDRFSAERTGGSVSTLTIQRTQQEDSAVYLCASSLAPGGDYGYTFGSGTRLTVV.

In regard to this clonotype: This may be a read error: a much more frequent sequence differs by one nucleotide. The chain is built from TRBV20-1 and TRBJ2-1, with D uncertain. V lost 6 bases and J lost 4, with 10 bases in between. Germline CDR1 is DFQATT and CDR2 is SNEGSKA (reference sequence). CDR3 size: 12 residues. The CDR3 sequence is CSATSRYNEQFF. CDR3 sequence (DNA): TGCAGTGCCACAAGCAGATACAATGAGCAGTTCTTC.

This clonotype has ten or more counts. At one end the junction does not follow the germline gene, possibly because of a read error. The chain links TRBV5-1 to TRBJ2-1; D is perhaps TRBD1 (6 bases). CDR1 and CDR2 from the germline V gene are SGHRS and YFSETQ. This CDR3 is built from 16 residues. CDR3 sequence (DNA): TGCGCCACCAGCCTCCCGTTAGCGTCAGGGGCCAATGAGCAGTTCTTC. It encodes CATSLPLASGANEQFF.

This clonotype was seen repeatedly, ten times or more. The chain carries TRBV5-1 and TRBJ1-1; possibly TRBD1 for D (5 bases). Trimming pared 0 bases from V and 1 base from J, leaving 10 bases between. Germline V gene lookup returns CDR1 SGHRS and CDR2 YFSETQ. The CDR3 totals 15 residues. This chain's CDR3 is CASSLAQGENTEAFF. Written as DNA, the CDR3 is TGCGCCAGCAGCTTGGCTCAGGGCGAGAACACTGAAGCTTTCTTT.

About this clonotype: A much larger clone differs by one base, so this may be a read error. This sequence joins TRBV7-9 and TRBJ2-5; D possibly corresponds to TRBD1 (6 bases). Germline assignment: CDR1 SEHNR and CDR2 FQNEAQ (reference sequence). This CDR3 is built from 13 residues. This CDR3 reads CASSLSGEEAQYF. The CDR3 DNA sequence: TGTGCCAGCAGCTTATCAGGGGAAGAGGCCCAGTACTTC.

This clonotype was seen once. The chain uses TRBV20-1 and TRBJ1-1; no clear D. The CDR3 totals 11 residues. V was trimmed by 7 bases and J by 7 bases, leaving 13 bases between them. From germline, CDR1 is DFQATT and CDR2 SNEGSKA (reference sequence). The CDR3, as DNA: TGCAGTGTTTCCCCCGGGAGTGAAGCTTTCTTT. Translating it yields CSVSPGSEAFF.

This clonotype was picked up many times. The rearrangement joins TRBV4-1 to TRBJ1-1, with TRBD1 as a possible D gene (5 bases). CDR3 size: 16 residues. Germline lookup yields CDR1 MGHRA and CDR2 YSYEKL. The V end lost 1 base, the J end lost 8 bases, and 20 bases lay between the germline ends. CDR3 sequence: CASSQVSSGTKAEAFF. For the CDR3, the DNA is TGCGCCAGCAGCCAAGTCAGCTCCGGGACTAAAGCGGAAGCTTTCTTT.

V usage is TRBV4-1 and J usage is TRBJ2-5; D gene uncertain. Germline CDR1 MGHRA, CDR2 YSYEKL. Trimming pared 10 bases from V and 1 base from J, leaving 10 bases between. This CDR3 region has 12 residues. CDR3 nucleotides: TGCGCCACCGGACCAGCCCAAGAGACCCAGTACTTC. Translation: CATGPAQETQYF.

The chain employs TRBV5-6 and TRBJ2-7; D is unresolved. The CDR3 extends over 13 amino acids. Germline CDR1 reads SGHDT; CDR2 reads YYEEEE. Trimming cost V 5 bases and J 3 bases, with 12 bases left between them. The DNA for the CDR3 is TGTGCCAGCAGTTCTCAGCAGGTCTACGAGCAGTACTTC. Encoded protein: CASSSQQVYEQYF.

There are many counts of this clonotype. The chain recombines TRBV15 with TRBJ2-7; D assignment may be TRBD1 or TRBD2 (5 bases each). CDR3 length: 16 amino acids. With 1 base removed from V and 5 bases from J, the gap between germline ends came to 18 bases. CDR1 LNHNV and CDR2 YYDKDF come from the germline V gene (reference sequence). The CDR3 coding sequence is TGTGCCACCAGCAGAGCCGGGGCAGGTCTTGATGACGAGCAGTACTTC. It translates to CATSRAGAGLDDEQYF.

This clonotype was seen repeatedly, ten times or more. CDR3 amino acids: CASSSLERDSYNEQFF. In nucleotides, the CDR3 is TGTGCCAGCAGTTCCCTTGAAAGGGACAGTTACAATGAGCAGTTCTTC. The rearrangement uses TRBV6-5 and TRBJ2-1; 7 bases match TRBD1. Looked up from germline, CDR1 is MNHEY and CDR2 is SVGAGI. The CDR3 is 16 amino acids. V trimming: 4 bases; J trimming: 4 bases; junction bases outside the gene matches: 10.

This clonotype was seen repeatedly, ten times or more. The rearrangement joins TRBV3-1 to TRBJ1-1; 7 nucleotides agree with TRBD1. Germline lookup yields CDR1 LGHDT and CDR2 YNNKEL (reference sequence). The CDR3 is 15 amino acids. After removal of 5 bases from V and 1 base from J, the junction contained 7 bases not matched to a gene. The CDR3 protein is CASSSWTGKNTEAFF. The DNA of the CDR3 is TGTGCCAGCAGCTCTTGGACAGGAAAGAACACTGAAGCTTTCTTT.

This clonotype was counted ten times or more. V and J are TRBV3-1 and TRBJ1-6; D is unresolved. The germline V and J ends were trimmed by 0 bases and 5 bases, with 5 bases remaining between them. Looked up from germline, CDR1 is LGHDT and CDR2 is YNNKEL (reference sequence). This CDR3 region has 14 residues. The CDR3 is CASSQEVDNSPLHF. The CDR3, as DNA: TGTGCCAGCAGCCAAGAGGTAGATAATTCACCCCTCCACTTT.

This clonotype was seen repeatedly, ten times or more. This chain uses TRBV5-1 with TRBJ2-7; 10 bases map to TRBD1. This CDR3 has 15 amino acids. Germline V gene lookup returns CDR1 SGHRS and CDR2 YFSETQ. Trimming at V came to 1 base and at J to 6 bases, leaving 7 bases not matched to a gene. CDR3 sequence reads: CASSLMGTGEVEQYF. CDR3 DNA: TGCGCCAGCAGCTTGATGGGGACAGGGGAAGTCGAGCAGTACTTC.

This clonotype has ten or more counts. The V gene is TRBV25-1, the J gene TRBJ1-4; D possibly corresponds to TRBD1 (6 bases). Trimming removed 7 bases at V and 5 bases at J, with 8 bases between. CDR3 size: 12 residues. Looked up from germline, CDR1 is MGHDK and CDR2 is SYGVNS. The CDR3 protein is CASNRENEKLFF. The CDR3 bases are TGTGCCAGCAACAGGGAGAATGAAAAACTGTTTTTT. The full variable domain, rest sourced from reference TRBV25-1 and TRBJ1-4, is EADIYQTPRYLVIGTGKKITLECSQTMGHDKMYWYQQDPGMELHLIHYSYGVNSTEKGDLSSESTVSRIRTEHFPLTLESARPSHTSQYLCASNRENEKLFFGSGTQLSVL.

This clonotype appeared many times. The chain joins TRBV19 to TRBJ2-5; D remains unclear. The ends were cut back, 3 bases at V and 2 bases at J, with 7 bases in the middle. CDR1 and CDR2 (germline): LNHDA, SQIVND (reference sequence). The CDR3 consists of 13 residues. The CDR3 DNA reads as TGTGCCAGTAGTATCAGTGGGCAAGAGACCCAGTACTTC. It is translated as CASSISGQETQYF. The full variable domain, with the rest looked up from reference TRBV19 and TRBJ2-5, is DGGITQSPKYLFRKEGQNVTLSCEQNLNHDAMYWYRQDPGQGLRLIYYSQIVNDFQKGDIAEGYSVSREKKESFPLTVTSAQKNPTAFYLCASSISGQETQYFGPGTRLLVL.

The rearrangement links TRBV7-2 to TRBJ1-5; tentatively, D is TRBD1 (6 bases). The V and J ends lost 0 bases and 4 bases respectively, with 7 bases between them. The germline CDR1 and CDR2 sequences are SGHTA and FQGNSA. This CDR3 is built from 14 residues. In nucleotides, the CDR3 is TGTGCCAGCAGCTTAGCAAGGGGGAATCAGCCCCAGCATTTT. This sequence encodes CASSLARGNQPQHF.

This clonotype has ten or more counts. The chain employs TRBV2 and TRBJ1-5; tentative D call: TRBD1 (5 bases). The CDR3 totals 14 residues. Germline assignment: CDR1 SNHLY and CDR2 FYNNEI. V was shortened by 3 bases and J by 7 bases, with 13 bases between the two germline ends. CDR3 in amino acids: CASSEGRAEQPQHF. The CDR3 coding sequence is TGTGCCAGCAGTGAGGGCAGGGCGGAGCAGCCCCAGCATTTT. The whole variable domain, remainder taken from reference TRBV2 and TRBJ1-5, is EPEVTQTPSHQVTQMGQEVILRCVPISNHLYFYWYRQILGQKVEFLVSFYNNEISEKSEIFDDQFSVERPDGSNFTLKIRSTKLEDSAMYFCASSEGRAEQPQHFGDGTRLSIL.